This T cell receptor beta chain was recorded in a study of blood T cell repertoires in COVID-19. Study summary: Collection of acute and convalescent COVID-19 samples took place in the United States, Italy and Spain. PBMCs, B-cell-depleted T cells, or T cells provided the cDNA or gDNA that made up the material.

CDR3 length equals 13 residues. The germline V and J ends were trimmed by 1 base and 8 bases, with 6 bases remaining between them. Germline V gene sequence: CDR1 MGHRA, CDR2 YSYEKL. Participants spanned ages roughly 18 to 95 years and resided in 20 to 30 US areas. Original processing notes: Reference gene primers were amplified, and this amplification served to estimate nucleated cell counts. Method: immunoSEQ multiplex PCR; TCRdb's copy keeps in-frame clones and lacks some. V and J calls and clone size are those listed in that table; D and trimming were worked out from the DNA. This table holds hundreds of thousands of clones, more than 85% found once.

Sequenced input: PBMCs or T cells enriched from blood (not recorded which). The TCR was taken from a woman aged 60-75 years who had recovered from COVID-19. The chain carries TRBV4-1 and TRBJ1-6; D not certain. The CDR3 region has the DNA TGCGCCAGCAGCCAAGTGCAGGATTCACCCCTCCACTTT. Protein sequence: CASSQVQDSPLHF.